This T cell receptor (beta chain) was found in a study of T cell repertoires in cytomegalovirus infection. For the study at large: In the study, CMV epitopes included recently identified HLA-C-restricted and well-studied HLA-B-restricted ones. Indications of both CMV infection and matching HLA type were provided by public TCR beta signatures. Study conclusions and caveats: Dominating the ex vivo response were TCR beta clonotypes that were CMV-specific and HLA-C-restricted. Totalled public TCR beta family frequency picked out people who carried CMV plus the relevant HLA.

Trimming removed 6 bases from V and 4 bases from J, with 17 bases in between. The CDR3 covers 15 residues. Germline CDR1 and CDR2: SGHTA and FQGNSA. With respect to this clonotype: The antigen remains unidentified. A much larger clone lies one base from this, so it may be a read error. The CDR3 does not close with the conserved phenylalanine or tryptophan, likely indicating a read error.

TCRdb redid the calling of the reads with MiXCR, one entry per CDR3 protein. Of approximately 990,000 distinct CDR3 sequences in the sample, 30% to 40% were seen once. This TCR was recovered from a human donor in good health (CMV status not recorded). Some clones in this sample may be carry-over from other donors' samples. The chain combines TRBV7-2 with TRBJ2-3; a weak D match, TRBD2 (5 bases). The source material was cultured CD8+ T cells from PBMCs, sampled from culture after CMV antigen stimulation. This chain's CDR3 is CASRPPWGVSDTQYS. In DNA, the CDR3 is TGTGCCAGCAGACCCCCCTGGGGAGTGTCAGATACGCAGTATTCT.